The rows below give T cell receptor beta chains drawn from one sample of a study of radiotherapy plus CTLA-4 blockade in lung cancer. Libraries were prepared by immunoSEQ multiplex PCR; TCRdb keeps only in-frame clonotypes and omits some of them. The repertoire has about 49,000 clones, more than 75% of them found once; the top ten carry 28%. The starting material was peripheral blood, obtained from a patient treated with radiotherapy plus ipilimumab. These receptors were obtained from a human donor with non-small cell lung cancer whose response to radiotherapy plus ipilimumab could not be evaluated. The CDR3 runs from the conserved cysteine through the conserved F or W. A D gene is named only where the DNA matches it firmly. Not all rows give a size; the values are once, few, many and, for expanded clones, a class.

abundance | j_gene | d_gene | v_gene | CDR3nt | CDR3aa
- | TRBJ2-3 | - | TRBV9 | TGTGCCAGCAGCGTAGAAGGAGTGCGCACAGATACGCAGTATTTT | CASSVEGVRTDTQYF
- | TRBJ1-2 | - | TRBV18 | TGTGCCAGCTCACCATTACCGTCCCTCCAGGAAGGCTACACCTTC | CASSPLPSLQEGYTF
few | TRBJ2-1 | TRBD2 | TRBV5-1 | TGCGCCAGCAGCTTGGGGCTAGCGGGAGTCGGTGAGCAGTTCTTC | CASSLGLAGVGEQFF
- | TRBJ1-3 | - | TRBV6-6 | TGTGCCAGCAGGACTATAAACACCATATATTTT | CASRTINTIYF
- | TRBJ1-5 | - | TRBV9 | TGTGCCAGCAGCGTAGACGGGGATCAGCCCCAGCATTTT | CASSVDGDQPQHF
- | TRBJ2-3 | TRBD2 | TRBV5-1 | TGCGCCAGCAGCTTGTTTGTAGCGGGAGCGGGAGATACGCAGTATTTT | CASSLFVAGAGDTQYF
- | TRBJ1-2 | TRBD1 | TRBV7-2 | TGTGCCAGCAGCTTAGGACAGGGCGCTGGCTACACCTTC | CASSLGQGAGYTF
- | TRBJ1-6 | - | TRBV25-1 | TGTGCCAGCAGTGGTAGACAGCTCGTAGGCTCACCCCTCCACTTT | CASSGRQLVGSPLHF
- | TRBJ2-7 | TRBD1 | TRBV28 | TGTGCCAGCAGTTCCGGGACAGGTTACGAGCAGTACTTC | CASSSGTGYEQYF
- | TRBJ2-1 | TRBD1 | TRBV28 | TGTGCCAGCGTGGCCGGGACAGGGGGCTTAAATGAGCAGTTCTTC | CASVAGTGGLNEQFF
- | TRBJ2-7 | TRBD1 | TRBV7-2 | TGTGCCAGCAGCCGGGGTCTCGGGACAGGGGAATCCTACGAGCAGTACTTC | CASSRGLGTGESYEQYF
- | TRBJ2-3 | TRBD2 | TRBV28 | TGTGCCAGCAAAAGGGGACTAGCGGGGCCCACAGATACGCAGTATTTT | CASKRGLAGPTDTQYF
- | TRBJ1-3 | TRBD1 | TRBV7-9 | TGTGCCAGCAGCGGATACAGGGGTACTGGAAACACCATATATTTT | CASSGYRGTGNTIYF
- | TRBJ2-1 | TRBD2 | TRBV27 | TGTGCCAGCAGTCAACGGGACTACTCCTACAATGAGCAGTTCTTC | CASSQRDYSYNEQFF
- | TRBJ1-3 | - | TRBV7-2 | TGTGCCAGCAGCCTAAAAACCTCTGGAAACACCATATATTTT | CASSLKTSGNTIYF
- | TRBJ1-1 | TRBD1 | TRBV7-9 | TGTGCCAGCAGCTTTCTTTCAGGGGGCTCGAAGGCTTTCTTT | CASSFLSGGSKAFF
once | TRBJ2-2 | - | TRBV28 | TGTGCCAGCATCACTGCGGGGGCTTCAGTCACCGGGGAGCTGTTTTTT | CASITAGASVTGELFF
- | TRBJ2-3 | - | TRBV7-9 | TGTGCCAGCAGTTATGGGACTAGCACAGATACGCAGTATTTT | CASSYGTSTDTQYF
- | TRBJ1-4 | - | TRBV6-6 | TGTGCCAGCAGAGGGGTTCGGACTAATGAAAAACTGTTTTTT | CASRGVRTNEKLFF
- | TRBJ1-6 | TRBD1 | TRBV5-1 | TGCGCCAGCAGCTCCTGGACAGGACTTAATTCACCCCTCCACTTT | CASSSWTGLNSPLHF
- | TRBJ2-4 | TRBD1 | TRBV27 | TGTGCCAGCAGTCCCTGGACAGGGGGCGGATTGGGCATTCAGTACTTC | CASSPWTGGGLGIQYF
- | TRBJ1-2 | TRBD1 | TRBV6-6 | TGTGCCACAGGGGGACAGAGTAACTATGGCTACACCTTC | CATGGQSNYGYTF